Listed here are 27 T cell receptor beta chains from one sample, sequenced in a study of blood T cell repertoires in COVID-19. Assay used: immunoSEQ multiplex PCR; TCRdb lists only in-frame clones, some missing. The data contain approximately 210,000 clones, roughly 90% of them singletons. The sample taken for sequencing was peripheral blood. The receptors stem from a man in his forties or fifties with active or convalescent COVID-19.

The rearrangement uses TRBV27 and TRBJ1-4; D is unclear. The CDR3 has 13 amino acids. CDR1 and CDR2 from the germline V gene are MNHEY and SMNVEV (reference sequence). Trimming removed 5 bases at V and 8 bases at J, with 12 bases between. The CDR3 nucleotides are TGTGCCAGCAGTGACTACAGCGCGGAAAAACTGTTTTTT. Translation: CASSDYSAEKLFF.

The CDR3: CASSQDRGPLVEQYF. CDR3 coding DNA: TGTGCCAGCAGCCAAGACAGGGGACCCCTAGTCGAGCAGTACTTC. This sequence joins TRBV14 and TRBJ2-7; D may be TRBD1 (6 bases). Per germline, CDR1 SGHDN and CDR2 FVKESK. The CDR3 consists of 15 residues. The V end lost 0 bases, the J end lost 6 bases, and 15 bases lay between the germline ends.

This clone was found once. The chain combines TRBV12-3 or TRBV12-4 with TRBJ1-4, with D maybe TRBD1 (5 bases). Trimming took 5 bases from V and 5 from J, leaving 9 bases between them. CDR3 length equals 13 residues. In nucleotides, the CDR3 is TGTGCCAGCAGTGGGGCAGGGAATGAAAAACTGTTTTTT. Translated: CASSGAGNEKLFF.

V is TRBV7-8 and J is TRBJ1-2; D ambiguous. The CDR3 is 14 residues long. V was clipped by 1 base and J by 8 bases, with 14 bases between them. Germline assignment: CDR1 SGHVS and CDR2 FQNEAQ. CDR3 sequence: CASSLVGSPGGYTF. Here the CDR3 DNA reads TGTGCCAGCAGCTTAGTGGGGTCCCCGGGGGGCTACACCTTC.

J is TRBJ1-2 and V is TRBV28; TRBD1 agrees at 9 bases. The CDR3 length is 14 residues. Germline V gives CDR1 MDHEN, CDR2 SYDVKM. The ends lost 6 bases at V and 4 bases at J; junction bases unmatched: 6. CDR3 region: CASRRDRAGYGYTF. The CDR3, as DNA: TGTGCCAGCAGGCGGGACAGGGCTGGCTATGGCTACACCTTC.

J is TRBJ1-1 and V is TRBV28; 7 bases map to TRBD1. The V gene's germline CDR1 is MDHEN and CDR2 SYDVKM. The junction had 11 bases not matched to a gene; V was cut back by 5 bases and J by 5 bases. The CDR3 has 15 amino acids. The CDR3 reads CASSPVGAGGTEAFF. The DNA of the CDR3 is TGTGCCAGCAGTCCCGTTGGGGCAGGGGGTACTGAAGCTTTCTTT.

This clone was picked up a small number of times. The V and J genes are TRBV18 and TRBJ1-1; D not certain. Trimming shortened V by 4 bases and J by 7 bases, and 7 bases separated the two germline ends. The CDR3 loop spans 11 amino acids. CDR1 and CDR2 (germline): KGHSH, LQKENI. CDR3 in amino acids: CASSQRGEAFF. The CDR3 coding sequence is TGTGCCAGCTCACAGCGGGGTGAAGCTTTCTTT.

The chain uses TRBV7-9 and TRBJ2-4, with D tentatively TRBD2 (6 bases). CDR1 SEHNR and CDR2 FQNEAQ come from the germline V gene (reference sequence). Trimming pared 1 base from V and 4 bases from J, leaving 14 bases between. The CDR3 loop spans 16 amino acids. CDR3 residues: CASSLVGGRRKNIQYF. CDR3 DNA sequence: TGTGCCAGCAGCTTAGTTGGAGGGCGGAGAAAAAACATTCAGTACTTC.

J is TRBJ1-4 and V is TRBV27, with D perhaps TRBD1 (6 bases). The germline V gene has CDR1 MNHEY and CDR2 SMNVEV (reference sequence). CDR3 length equals 15 residues. Deletions cut 5 bases from V and 4 bases from J, with 14 bases between. In nucleotides, the CDR3 is TGTGCCAGCAGTCCTACAGGGAGGGGTAATGAAAAACTGTTTTTT. Its protein is CASSPTGRGNEKLFF.

V is TRBV5-1 and J is TRBJ2-1; D might be TRBD1 (5 bases). The CDR3 has 13 residues. Between the trimmed V and J ends, which lost 4 bases and 5 bases, there was a span of 10 bases. Germline assignment: CDR1 SGHRS and CDR2 YFSETQ. CDR3 DNA: TGCGCCAGCAGCGTACAGACAGACAATGAGCAGTTCTTC. Its translation: CASSVQTDNEQFF.

V and J are TRBV7-8 and TRBJ1-5; 7 bases fit TRBD1. The junction had 7 bases not matched to a gene; V was cut back by 5 bases and J by 3 bases. CDR1 is SGHVS, CDR2 FQNEAQ, per germline. The CDR3 runs 15 residues. CDR3 DNA: TGTGCCAGCAGCATAACGACAGGGAACAATCAGCCCCAGCATTTT. Translating gives CASSITTGNNQPQHF.

The V call is TRBV12-5, the J call TRBJ2-3; 7 nucleotides align to TRBD1. The germline V gene encodes CDR1 LGHNT and CDR2 FRNRAP. CDR3 length equals 15 residues. V trimming: 5 bases; J trimming: 2 bases; junction bases outside the gene matches: 7. CDR3 sequence reads: CASGQGDTYTDTQYF. The CDR3, as DNA: TGTGCTAGTGGTCAGGGGGACACCTACACAGATACGCAGTATTTT.

V gene TRBV27 combines with J gene TRBJ2-1; the match to TRBD2 covers 11 bases. V dropped 9 bases and J dropped 5; count of bases not matched to a gene: 12. Germline V CDR1 and CDR2: MNHEY, SMNVEV (reference sequence). This CDR3 comprises 16 residues. The CDR3 DNA follows: TGTGCCAGTCTCCTCATAGCGGGAGGGCCTAACAATGAGCAGTTCTTC. Translating gives CASLLIAGGPNNEQFF.

The V call is TRBV30, the J call TRBJ1-1; D may be TRBD1 (5 bases). Trimming took 4 bases from V and 6 from J, leaving 24 bases between them. The CDR3 totals 16 residues. Germline CDR1 reads GTSNPN; CDR2 reads SVGIG (reference sequence). The CDR3 DNA is TGTGCCTGGACCCCAGGGCCCCAGGGTGGCCTCTCTGAAGCTTTCTTT. It is translated as CAWTPGPQGGLSEAFF. Supplemented by reference TRBV30 and TRBJ1-1, the full variable domain reads SQTIHQWPATLVQPVGSPLSLECTVEGTSNPNLYWYRQAAGRGLQLLFYSVGIGQISSEVPQNLSASRPQDRQFILSSKKLLLSDSGFYLCAWTPGPQGGLSEAFFGQGTRLTVV.

This rearrangement joins TRBV28 to TRBJ1-5; 8 bases match TRBD1. This CDR3 region has 14 residues. Germline values: CDR1 MDHEN, CDR2 SYDVKM. With V trimmed by 7 bases and J by 6 bases, 8 bases remained unmatched. CDR3 sequence reads: CASTQDRVRQPQHF. CDR3 coding DNA: TGTGCCAGCACTCAGGACAGGGTACGTCAGCCCCAGCATTTT.

CDR3 sequence: CASSDRGQGVPYEQYF. The CDR3 region has the DNA TGCGCCAGCAGTGATCGGGGACAGGGGGTCCCCTACGAGCAGTACTTC. The chain uses TRBV10-1 and TRBJ2-7, with 11 nucleotides matching TRBD1. Germline V gene lookup returns CDR1 WNHNN and CDR2 SYGVQD (reference sequence). V shed 3 bases and J 2 bases; nucleotides not matched to a gene: 6. This CDR3 has 16 residues.

V usage is TRBV28 and J usage is TRBJ1-5; D is possibly TRBD1 (6 bases). The V gene lost 6 bases and the J gene lost 0 bases, with 21 bases spanning the gap. Germline loops: CDR1 MDHEN, CDR2 SYDVKM. The length of the CDR3 is 18 residues. The CDR3 protein is CASSQPDSLVTSNQPQHF. CDR3 DNA: TGTGCCAGCAGCCAACCGGACAGTCTAGTTACTAGCAATCAGCCCCAGCATTTT.

Comment on this clone: Relative to the germline gene, one junction end is altered; a read error may explain this. The gene calls are TRBV28 and TRBJ2-3, with TRBD2 matching over 10 bases. Germline V CDR1 and CDR2: MDHEN, SYDVKM. This CDR3 has 14 residues. The CDR3 bases are TGTGCCATCCCGGCTAGCGGGAGCACCGATACGCAGTATTTT. It specifies CAIPASGSTDTQYF.

The chain couples TRBV7-3 to TRBJ2-1; 7 nucleotides agree with TRBD1. With 4 bases clipped from V and 7 bases from J, the junction kept 1 base outside the gene matches. This CDR3 is built from 12 residues. Per germline, CDR1 SGHTA and CDR2 FQGTGA. The CDR3 loop is CASSWGQNEQFF. The CDR3 DNA reads TGTGCCAGCAGCTGGGGACAGAATGAGCAGTTCTTC.

The chain couples TRBV18 to TRBJ1-4; the match to TRBD1 covers 7 bases. The CDR3 length is 14 residues. Germline V gene lookup returns CDR1 KGHSH and CDR2 LQKENI. V lost 3 bases and J lost 5; bases outside the gene matches: 3. The CDR3 DNA is TGTGCCAGCTCACCGGGACAGTCGAATGAAAAACTGTTTTTT. The encoded protein is CASSPGQSNEKLFF.

This clone occurred once. This chain joins TRBV7-2 and TRBJ2-7; maybe TRBD1 (6 bases). Germline assignment: CDR1 SGHTA and CDR2 FQGNSA. This CDR3 is 15 amino acids long. The germline V and J ends were trimmed by 5 bases and 8 bases, with 22 bases remaining between them. This CDR3 is CASSLELAGERKQYF. The CDR3 DNA reads as TGTGCCAGCAGCCTAGAGCTGGCAGGGGAGCGGAAGCAGTACTTC.

The rearrangement uses TRBV19 and TRBJ2-1; 13 nucleotides line up with TRBD2. Germline trimming cut 6 bases from V and 7 bases from J; bases unmatched to any gene: 6. Germline CDR1 is LNHDA and CDR2 is SQIVND (reference sequence). The CDR3 totals 15 residues. DNA for the CDR3: TGTGCCAGTAGCATGACTAGCGGGGGGCGGAATGAGCAGTTCTTC. Translating it yields CASSMTSGGRNEQFF. The whole variable domain, remainder taken from reference TRBV19 and TRBJ2-1, is DGGITQSPKYLFRKEGQNVTLSCEQNLNHDAMYWYRQDPGQGLRLIYYSQIVNDFQKGDIAEGYSVSREKKESFPLTVTSAQKNPTAFYLCASSMTSGGRNEQFFGPGTRLTVL.

The chain joins TRBV5-4 to TRBJ2-7, with TRBD2 identical over 13 bases. The V segment lost 4 bases and the J segment 0 bases; nucleotides outside the gene matches: 4. Germline CDR1 reads SGHNT; CDR2 reads YYREEE (reference sequence). This CDR3 comprises 16 residues. CDR3 nucleotide sequence: TGTGCCAGCAGCGCGACTAGCGGGAGGCGCTCCTACGAGCAGTACTTC. Translating gives CASSATSGRRSYEQYF. Drawing the rest from reference TRBV5-4 and TRBJ2-7, the complete variable domain is ETGVTQSPTHLIKTRGQQVTLRCSSQSGHNTVSWYQQALGQGPQFIFQYYREEENGRGNFPPRFSGLQFPNYSSELNVNALELDDSALYLCASSATSGRRSYEQYFGPGTRLTVT.

The V gene is TRBV7-9, the J gene TRBJ2-5; possible D gene TRBD1, 5 bases. Germline values: CDR1 SEHNR, CDR2 FQNEAQ (reference sequence). Trimming removed 4 bases from V and 2 bases from J, with 14 bases in between. This CDR3 has 15 residues. The CDR3 DNA reads as TGTGCCAGCAGCTCGAGTAGGACAAATCAAGAGACCCAGTACTTC. Translation gives CASSSSRTNQETQYF.

The rearrangement uses TRBV9 and TRBJ1-5; TRBD1 agrees at 9 bases. This CDR3 comprises 15 residues. Germline values: CDR1 SGDLS, CDR2 YYNGEE. V was clipped by 4 bases and J by 5 bases; unmatched bases: 7. CDR3 loop: CASSPGGQGHQPQHF. The CDR3, as DNA: TGTGCCAGCAGCCCTGGGGGACAGGGACATCAGCCCCAGCATTTT.

This clone was detected only a few times. The sample contains more than one DNA sequence encoding this CDR3. The rearrangement links TRBV30 to TRBJ2-5, with unresolved D. The germline CDR1 and CDR2 sequences are GTSNPN and SVGIG (reference sequence). CDR3 length equals 13 residues. Trimming took 0 bases from V and 4 from J, leaving 9 bases between them. The DNA for the CDR3 is TGTGCCTGGAGTGTACGATTGCGAGAGACCCAGTACTTC. Translation: CAWSVRLRETQYF.

The V gene is TRBV3-1 (or the pseudogene TRBV3-2), the J gene TRBJ2-1; unclear D gene. V lost 0 bases, J lost 4 bases, and 10 bases lay in between. CDR1 and CDR2 from the germline V gene are LGHDT and YNNKEL (reference sequence). The CDR3 totals 15 residues. Written as DNA, the CDR3 is TGTGCCAGCAGCCAAGATAGAGGCCTTTACAATGAGCAGTTCTTC. Translated: CASSQDRGLYNEQFF.